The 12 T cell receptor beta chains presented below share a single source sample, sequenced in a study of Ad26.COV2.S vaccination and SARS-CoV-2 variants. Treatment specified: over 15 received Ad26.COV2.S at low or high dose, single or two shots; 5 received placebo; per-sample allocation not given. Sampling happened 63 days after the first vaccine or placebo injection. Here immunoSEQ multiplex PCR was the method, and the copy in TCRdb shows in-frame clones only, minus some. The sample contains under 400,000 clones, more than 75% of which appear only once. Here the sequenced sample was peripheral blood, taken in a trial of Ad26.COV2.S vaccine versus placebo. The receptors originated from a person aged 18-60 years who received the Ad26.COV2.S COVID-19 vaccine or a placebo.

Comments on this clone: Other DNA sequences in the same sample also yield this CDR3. CDR3 bases: TGTGCCAGCAGCCTCACAGAGAACACTGAAGCTTTCTTT. This codes for CASSLTENTEAFF. The chain uses TRBV12-3 or TRBV12-4 and TRBJ1-1; D call uncertain. The V gene lost 6 bases and the J gene lost 1 base, with 9 bases spanning the gap. CDR3 length: 13 amino acids.

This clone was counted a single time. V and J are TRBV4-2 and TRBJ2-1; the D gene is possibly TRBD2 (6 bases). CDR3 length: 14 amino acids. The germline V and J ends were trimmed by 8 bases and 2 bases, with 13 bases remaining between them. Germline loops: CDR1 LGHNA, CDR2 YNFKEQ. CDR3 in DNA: TGTGCCAGCCTCGGTAGCGGAACCTACAATGAGCAGTTCTTC. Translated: CASLGSGTYNEQFF.

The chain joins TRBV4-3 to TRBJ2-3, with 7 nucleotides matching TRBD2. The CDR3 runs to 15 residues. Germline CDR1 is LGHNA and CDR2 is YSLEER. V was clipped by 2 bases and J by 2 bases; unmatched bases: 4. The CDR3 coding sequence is TGCGCCAGCAGCCAAAAGCGGGGCTCCACAGATACGCAGTATTTT. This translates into CASSQKRGSTDTQYF.

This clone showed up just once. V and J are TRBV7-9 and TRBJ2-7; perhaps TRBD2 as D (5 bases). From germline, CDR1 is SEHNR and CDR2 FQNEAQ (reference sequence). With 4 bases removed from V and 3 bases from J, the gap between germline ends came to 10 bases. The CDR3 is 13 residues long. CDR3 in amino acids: CASSSGWYYEQYF. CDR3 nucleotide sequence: TGTGCCAGCAGCTCGGGATGGTACTACGAGCAGTACTTC.

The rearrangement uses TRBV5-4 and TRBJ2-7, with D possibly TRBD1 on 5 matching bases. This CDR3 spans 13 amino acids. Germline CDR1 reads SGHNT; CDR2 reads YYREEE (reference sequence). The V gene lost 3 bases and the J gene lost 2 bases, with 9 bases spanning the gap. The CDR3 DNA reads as TGTGCCAGCAGCTACGGACACCCCTACGAGCAGTACTTC. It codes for CASSYGHPYEQYF. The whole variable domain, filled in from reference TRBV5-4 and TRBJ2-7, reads ETGVTQSPTHLIKTRGQQVTLRCSSQSGHNTVSWYQQALGQGPQFIFQYYREEENGRGNFPPRFSGLQFPNYSSELNVNALELDDSALYLCASSYGHPYEQYFGPGTRLTVT.

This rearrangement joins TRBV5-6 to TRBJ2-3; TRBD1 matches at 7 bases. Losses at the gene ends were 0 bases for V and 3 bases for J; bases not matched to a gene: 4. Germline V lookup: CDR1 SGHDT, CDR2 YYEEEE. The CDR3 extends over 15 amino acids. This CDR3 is CASSLGSGGTDTQYF. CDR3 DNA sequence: TGTGCCAGCAGCTTGGGATCAGGGGGAACAGATACGCAGTATTTT.

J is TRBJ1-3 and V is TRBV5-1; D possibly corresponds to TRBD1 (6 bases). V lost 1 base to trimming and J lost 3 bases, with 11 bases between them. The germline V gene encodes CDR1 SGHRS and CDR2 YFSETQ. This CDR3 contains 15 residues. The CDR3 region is CASSLQGLGGNTIYF. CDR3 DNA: TGCGCCAGCAGCTTGCAGGGGCTGGGTGGAAACACCATATATTTT.

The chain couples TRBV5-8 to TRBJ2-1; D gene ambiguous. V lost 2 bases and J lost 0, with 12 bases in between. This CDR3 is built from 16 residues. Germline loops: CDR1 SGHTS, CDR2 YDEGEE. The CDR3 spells CASSFSQPSSYNEQFF. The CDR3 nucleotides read TGTGCCAGCAGCTTCTCCCAACCTAGCTCCTACAATGAGCAGTTCTTC.

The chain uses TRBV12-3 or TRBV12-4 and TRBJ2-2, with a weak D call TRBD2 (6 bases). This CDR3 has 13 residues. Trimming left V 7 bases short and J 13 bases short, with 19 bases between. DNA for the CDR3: TGTGCCAGCACCGCTACCGGGACTCAAGGGCTGTTTTTT. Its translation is CASTATGTQGLFF.

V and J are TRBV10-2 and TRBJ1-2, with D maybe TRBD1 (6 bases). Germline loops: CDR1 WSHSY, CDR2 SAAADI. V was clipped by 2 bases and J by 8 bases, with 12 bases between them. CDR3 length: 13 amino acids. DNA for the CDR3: TGCGCCAGCAGTGAGAGGGGCCAGGGGGGCTACACCTTC. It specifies CASSERGQGGYTF.

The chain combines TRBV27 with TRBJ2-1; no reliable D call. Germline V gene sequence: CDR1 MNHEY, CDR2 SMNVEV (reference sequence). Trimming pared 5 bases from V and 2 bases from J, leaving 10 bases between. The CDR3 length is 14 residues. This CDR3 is CASSRGATYNEQFF. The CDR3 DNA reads TGTGCCAGCAGTCGAGGAGCTACCTACAATGAGCAGTTCTTC.

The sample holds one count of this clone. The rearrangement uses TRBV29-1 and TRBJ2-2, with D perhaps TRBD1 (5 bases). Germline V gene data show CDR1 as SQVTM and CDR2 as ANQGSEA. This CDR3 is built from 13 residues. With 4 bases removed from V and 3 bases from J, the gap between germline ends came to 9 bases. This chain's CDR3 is CSVGTKHTGELFF. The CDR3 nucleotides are TGCAGCGTTGGGACAAAGCACACCGGGGAGCTGTTTTTT.